Each of the 20 T cell receptor beta chains below was sequenced from the same sample in a study of T cells in Graves' hyperthyroidism and ophthalmopathy. Amplified TCR beta CDR3 regions came from RNA transcripts. First-round RT-PCR with HTBI primers amplified the TCR CDR3 region. Using its own MiXCR run on the multiplex PCR reads, TCRdb lists one record per CDR3 protein. This table has a few hundred thousand distinct CDR3 sequences, less than 20% appearing once. Sequencing input: blood. The receptors here all came from a man aged 18 to 29 with Graves' ophthalmopathy.

V gene TRBV3-1 combines with J gene TRBJ2-5; 7 bases match TRBD2. CDR3 length: 16 residues. Germline CDR1 LGHDT, CDR2 YNNKEL (reference sequence). The J segment lost 0 bases and the V segment lost 6 bases, leaving 10 bases of the junction unmatched. The CDR3, as DNA: TGTGCCAGCAGAAAAGTCAGCGGGGCAAACCAAGAGACCCAGTACTTC. Its protein product is CASRKVSGANQETQYF.

This chain uses TRBV3-1 with TRBJ2-2; TRBD2 matches 10 bases. This CDR3 spans 16 amino acids. V lost 3 bases and J lost 4; bases outside the gene matches: 5. The V gene's germline CDR1 is LGHDT and CDR2 YNNKEL (reference sequence). The CDR3 region is CASSQSGGAVTGELFF. The CDR3 coding sequence is TGTGCCAGCAGCCAGAGCGGGGGGGCGGTCACCGGGGAGCTGTTTTTT.

This clonotype appeared many times. The V and J genes are TRBV12-3 or TRBV12-4 and TRBJ1-2, with D hard to call. Between the trimmed V and J ends, which lost 3 bases and 7 bases, there was a span of 15 bases. CDR3 size: 14 residues. CDR3 DNA: TGTGCCAGCAGTTTGGGGTGGGAACCGGGTGGCTACACCTTC. This encodes CASSLGWEPGGYTF.

V and J are TRBV6-1 and TRBJ2-3; 9 positions agree with TRBD2. V shed 5 bases and J 3 bases; nucleotides not matched to a gene: 3. The germline V gene has CDR1 MNHNS and CDR2 SASEGT. The CDR3 is 14 amino acids. CDR3 protein: CASSSGGLTDTQYF. DNA for the CDR3: TGTGCCAGCAGTAGCGGGGGGCTTACAGATACGCAGTATTTT.

Only one count was recorded for this clonotype. V and J are TRBV20-1 and TRBJ2-1; the D call may be TRBD1 or TRBD2 (7 bases each). The germline V gene encodes CDR1 DFQATT and CDR2 SNEGSKA (reference sequence). V dropped 0 bases and J dropped 8 bases, with 20 bases sitting between them. This CDR3 has 16 amino acids. The CDR3 loop is CSARDFGRGGYDEQFF. CDR3 nucleotides: TGCAGTGCTAGAGATTTCGGCAGGGGGGGGTATGATGAGCAGTTCTTC.

This chain links TRBV7-9 with TRBJ2-1; D perhaps matches TRBD1 (5 bases). This CDR3 is 14 amino acids long. The germline gives CDR1 SEHNR, CDR2 FQNEAQ (reference sequence). Trimming left V 1 base short and J 8 bases short, with 12 bases between. For the CDR3, the DNA is TGTGCCAGCAGCTTAGATTTGGTAGGGGATGAGCAGTTCTTC. Amino acids: CASSLDLVGDEQFF.

The table lists this clonotype with a few counts. The V gene is TRBV5-6, the J gene TRBJ2-2; D call uncertain. Deletions cut 4 bases from V and 6 bases from J, with 13 bases between. From germline, CDR1 is SGHDT and CDR2 YYEEEE. The CDR3 contains 14 residues. For the CDR3, the DNA is TGTGCCAGCAGCCTACCCGACCCCGCCGGGGAGCTGTTTTTT. It specifies CASSLPDPAGELFF.

The rearrangement uses TRBV9 and TRBJ2-5, with 9 bases that match TRBD2. After removal of 0 bases from V and 4 bases from J, the junction contained 4 bases not matched to a gene. The CDR3 loop spans 15 amino acids. Germline CDR1 and CDR2: SGDLS and YYNGEE. In DNA, the CDR3 is TGTGCCAGCAGCGTAGGAGCGCGGGAGGGAGAGACCCAGTACTTC. Protein: CASSVGAREGETQYF.

This clonotype was seen many times. Here the CDR3 DNA reads TGTGCCAGCAGCTTGTCTGGGACAGGTACCTACGAGCAGTACTTC. It is translated as CASSLSGTGTYEQYF. The chain employs TRBV5-5 and TRBJ2-7; 8 bases match TRBD1. This CDR3 has 15 residues. With V trimmed by 1 base and J by 2 bases, 5 bases remained unmatched. Germline CDR1 SGHKS, CDR2 YYEKEE (reference sequence).

The chain employs TRBV7-8 and TRBJ1-4; TRBD1 matches 7 bases. V lost 1 base, J lost 7 bases, and 9 bases stayed unmatched. This CDR3 has 16 residues. Per the germline V gene, CDR1 is SGHVS and CDR2 is FQNEAQ. The CDR3 DNA reads TGTGCCAGCAGCTTAGAACCGCAGGGGGGAGGTGAAAAACTGTTTTTT. Protein: CASSLEPQGGGEKLFF. The full variable domain, with the rest looked up from reference TRBV7-8 and TRBJ1-4, is GAGVSQSPRYKVAKRGQDVALRCDPISGHVSLFWYQQALGQGPEFLTYFQNEAQLDKSGLPSDRFFAERPEGSVSTLKIQRTQQEDSAVYLCASSLEPQGGGEKLFFGSGTQLSVL.

This clonotype appeared a few times. J is TRBJ1-2 and V is TRBV12-3 or TRBV12-4; no reliable D call. Trimming stripped 5 bases from V and 5 bases from J, with 9 bases between. This CDR3 is built from 12 residues. CDR3 residues: CASSGMGYGYTF. As DNA, the CDR3 is TGTGCCAGCAGTGGGATGGGGTATGGCTACACCTTC.

The V and J genes are TRBV7-2 and TRBJ2-1, with a weak D call TRBD2 (7 bases). CDR1 and CDR2 from the germline V gene are SGHTA and FQGNSA. The CDR3 is 19 residues long. Deletions cut 4 bases from V and 4 bases from J, with 26 bases between. This CDR3 is CASSYPGGGTGGGYNEQFF. DNA of the CDR3: TGTGCCAGCAGCTACCCGGGTGGTGGCACGGGGGGCGGTTACAATGAGCAGTTCTTC.

This clonotype was counted ten times or more. V gene TRBV11-2 combines with J gene TRBJ2-2; no reliable D call. The CDR3 sequence is 12 residues long. The ends were cut back, 7 bases at V and 3 bases at J, with 6 bases in the middle. Per germline, CDR1 SGHAT and CDR2 FQNNGV. The CDR3 region is CASNRHTGELFF. As DNA, the CDR3 is TGTGCCAGCAACCGTCACACCGGGGAGCTGTTTTTT.

The V and J genes are TRBV4-1 and TRBJ1-1; TRBD1 matches at 9 bases. The V and J ends lost 0 bases and 0 bases, in that order; junction bases with no gene match: 20. The CDR3 has 22 residues. Germline V gene lookup returns CDR1 MGHRA and CDR2 YSYEKL. CDR3 sequence (DNA): TGCGCCAGCAGCCAAGAAGGACGGTGGGACAGGGTCCCGATAAACATGAACACTGAAGCTTTCTTT. Translating it yields CASSQEGRWDRVPINMNTEAFF.

The chain combines TRBV29-1 with TRBJ2-7; possibly TRBD1 for D (7 bases). V lost 7 bases and J 0 bases, leaving 19 bases between the germline ends. The CDR3 consists of 15 residues. Germline CDR1 SQVTM, CDR2 ANQGSEA. This CDR3 reads CSAVQGGGDSYEQYF. The CDR3 DNA sequence: TGCAGCGCAGTGCAGGGGGGCGGGGACTCCTACGAGCAGTACTTC.

Note on this clonotype: Being one base from a much bigger clone, this may be a read error. J is TRBJ2-1 and V is TRBV20-1, with 8 bases matching TRBD2. The ends lost 3 bases at V and 6 bases at J; junction bases unmatched: 10. From germline, CDR1 is DFQATT and CDR2 SNEGSKA (reference sequence). This CDR3 is built from 15 residues. The CDR3 DNA reads TGCAGTGCTAGTAGCGGGATTATAGTTGGCAATGAGCAGTTCTTC. Translating gives CSASSGIIVGNEQFF.

This clonotype was recorded at least ten times. The V and J genes are TRBV7-6 and TRBJ2-5; the D gene is possibly TRBD1 (6 bases). V lost 4 bases, J lost 8 bases, and 17 bases lay in between. Germline V lookup: CDR1 SGHVS, CDR2 FNYEAQ. The CDR3 contains 14 residues. CDR3 DNA sequence: TGTGCCAGCAGCTCCTCGGACAGTTCGCGAACCCAGTACTTC. Translating gives CASSSSDSSRTQYF.

This clonotype appeared many times. V and J are TRBV2 and TRBJ1-1; no clear D gene. The germline gives CDR1 SNHLY, CDR2 FYNNEI. The CDR3 spans 15 residues. V lost 4 bases to trimming and J lost 5 bases, with 17 bases between them. The CDR3 protein is CASSADHSTETEAFF. In DNA, the CDR3 is TGTGCCAGCAGTGCCGACCACTCGACGGAAACTGAAGCTTTCTTT.

This clonotype was seen repeatedly, ten times or more. The chain links TRBV9 to TRBJ1-6, with a weak D call TRBD1 (6 bases). Germline CDR1 and CDR2: SGDLS and YYNGEE. The CDR3 loop spans 15 amino acids. V gave up 2 bases and J gave up 7 bases, with 13 bases separating them. CDR3 sequence reads: CASSVGGQGNSPLHF. The CDR3 DNA follows: TGTGCCAGCAGCGTGGGGGGGCAGGGGAATTCACCCCTCCACTTT.

This clonotype was picked up many times. The gene calls are TRBV11-2 and TRBJ1-2, with 11 bases lining up with TRBD1. Looked up from germline, CDR1 is SGHAT and CDR2 is FQNNGV. Germline trimming cut 4 bases from V and 0 bases from J; bases unmatched to any gene: 7. There are 17 residues in the CDR3. The CDR3 DNA follows: TGTGCCAGCAGCTACCGGACAGGGGGCCTAGCTAACTATGGCTACACCTTC. This sequence encodes CASSYRTGGLANYGYTF.